The clone carrying this T cell receptor (beta chain) was counted a single time. The sample comes from a study of control samples from healthy donors and cancer patients. Method: immunoSEQ multiplex PCR; TCRdb's copy keeps in-frame clones and lacks some. The profile shows around 84,000 clones, roughly 82% of them singletons. The CDR3 runs to 12 residues. Germline lookup yields CDR1 LGHDT and CDR2 YNNKEL (reference sequence). V was cut by 4 bases and J by 8 bases, with 9 bases left in between. Material for sequencing was PBMCs. The clonotype originates from a man in his sixties with head and neck cancer. The chain carries TRBV3-1 (or the pseudogene TRBV3-2) and TRBJ2-1, with unresolved D. This CDR3 reads CASSPLSDEQFF. The CDR3 DNA reads as TGTGCCAGCAGCCCTTTGAGTGATGAGCAGTTCTTC.